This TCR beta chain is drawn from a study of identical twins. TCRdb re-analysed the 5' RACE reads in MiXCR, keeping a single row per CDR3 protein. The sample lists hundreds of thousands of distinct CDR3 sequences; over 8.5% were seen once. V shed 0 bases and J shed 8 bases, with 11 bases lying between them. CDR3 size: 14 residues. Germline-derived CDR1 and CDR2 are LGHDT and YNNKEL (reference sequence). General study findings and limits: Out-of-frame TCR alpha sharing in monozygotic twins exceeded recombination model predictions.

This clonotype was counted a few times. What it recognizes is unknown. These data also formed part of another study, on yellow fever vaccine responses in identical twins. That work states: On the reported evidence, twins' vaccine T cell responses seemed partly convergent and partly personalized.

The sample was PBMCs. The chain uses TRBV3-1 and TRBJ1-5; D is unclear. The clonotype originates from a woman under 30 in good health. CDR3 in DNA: TGTGCCAGCAGCCAAGAGGGGAGAAAAGAGCCCCAGCATTTT. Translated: CASSQEGRKEPQHF.